The clone carrying this T cell receptor (beta chain) was picked up a small number of times. Assay used: immunoSEQ multiplex PCR; TCRdb lists only in-frame clones, some missing. The sample yields roughly 400,000 clones, approximately 92% seen once. Trimming took off 2 bases at V and 13 bases at J, with 20 bases between the two ends. Germline CDR1 is MDHEN and CDR2 is SYDVKM. CDR3 length equals 15 residues. This entry comes from a study of blood T cell repertoires in COVID-19. The sequencing sample was made of PBMCs or T cells enriched from blood (not recorded which). This chain joins TRBV28 and TRBJ2-2; D gene ambiguous. The TCR was taken from a man aged 25-45 years who had recovered from COVID-19. The CDR3 spells CASSLISDWSDGLFF. In DNA form, the CDR3 reads TGTGCCAGCAGTTTAATATCTGACTGGTCGGATGGGCTGTTTTTT. The whole variable domain, filled in from reference TRBV28 and TRBJ2-2, reads DVKVTQSSRYLVKRTGEKVFLECVQDMDHENMFWYRQDPGLGLRLIYFSYDVKMKEKGDIPEGYSVSREKKERFSLILESASTNQTSMYLCASSLISDWSDGLFFGEGSRLTVL.